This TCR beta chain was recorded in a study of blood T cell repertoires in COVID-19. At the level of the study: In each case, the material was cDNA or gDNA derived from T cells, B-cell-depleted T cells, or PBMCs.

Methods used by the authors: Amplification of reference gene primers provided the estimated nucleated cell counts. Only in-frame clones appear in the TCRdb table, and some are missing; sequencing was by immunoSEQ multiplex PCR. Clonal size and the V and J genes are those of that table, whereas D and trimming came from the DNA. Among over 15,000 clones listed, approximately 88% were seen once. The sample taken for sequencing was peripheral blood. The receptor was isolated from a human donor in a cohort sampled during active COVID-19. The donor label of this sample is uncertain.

CDR3: CASSFRTSSYEQYF. The CDR3 DNA follows: TGTGCCAGCAGCTTCCGGACAAGCTCCTACGAGCAGTACTTC. V usage is TRBV7-2 and J usage is TRBJ2-7; tentatively, D is TRBD1 (5 bases). Deletions cut 3 bases from V and 0 bases from J, with 9 bases between. Germline loops: CDR1 SGHTA, CDR2 FQGNSA. There are 14 residues in the CDR3.